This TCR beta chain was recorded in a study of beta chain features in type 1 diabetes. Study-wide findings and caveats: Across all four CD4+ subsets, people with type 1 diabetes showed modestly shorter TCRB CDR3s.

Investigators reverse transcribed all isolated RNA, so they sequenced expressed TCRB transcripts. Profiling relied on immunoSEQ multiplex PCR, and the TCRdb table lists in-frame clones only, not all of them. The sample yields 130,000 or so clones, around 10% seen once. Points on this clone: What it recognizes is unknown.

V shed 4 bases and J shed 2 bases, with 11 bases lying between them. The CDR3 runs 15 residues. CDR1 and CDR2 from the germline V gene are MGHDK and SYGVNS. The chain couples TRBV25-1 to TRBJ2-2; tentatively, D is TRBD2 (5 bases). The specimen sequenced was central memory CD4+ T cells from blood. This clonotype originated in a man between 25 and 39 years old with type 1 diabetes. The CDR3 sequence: CASSAREFNTGELFF. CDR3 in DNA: TGTGCCAGCAGTGCGAGGGAGTTTAACACCGGGGAGCTGTTTTTT. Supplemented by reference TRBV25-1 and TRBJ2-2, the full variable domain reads EADIYQTPRYLVIGTGKKITLECSQTMGHDKMYWYQQDPGMELHLIHYSYGVNSTEKGDLSSESTVSRIRTEHFPLTLESARPSHTSQYLCASSAREFNTGELFFGEGSRLTVL.